This TCR beta chain was sequenced in a study of blood T cell repertoires in COVID-19. Study at large: Sample material is recorded as cDNA or gDNA derived from T cells, B-cell-depleted T cells, or PBMCs.

Participant reports of clinical history set cohort assignment. In the authors' workflow: Reference gene primer amplification gave nucleated cell count estimates. The data were produced by immunoSEQ multiplex PCR, yet TCRdb's version contains in-frame clones alone and is incomplete. V, J and clone size are those of that table, while D and trimming were read from the DNA. The sample holds some 290,000 clones, roughly 90% seen once. This CDR3 region has 14 residues. Trimming took 4 bases from V and 1 from J, leaving 11 bases between them. Germline CDR1 reads SQVTM; CDR2 reads ANQGSEA. The sequence was collected from a middle-aged woman with acute COVID-19. This chain joins TRBV29-1 and TRBJ2-1, with a tentative D call TRBD2 (6 bases). Sequenced material: PBMCs or T cells enriched from blood (not recorded which). The CDR3 reads CSVAASASYNEQFF. The DNA for the CDR3 is TGCAGCGTTGCCGCTAGCGCGTCCTACAATGAGCAGTTCTTC.